The T cell receptor beta chain described here comes from a study of identifying expanded T cells in peripheral blood. Method: immunoSEQ multiplex PCR; TCRdb's copy keeps in-frame clones and lacks some. The sample has about 100,000 clones, around 88% seen once. This CDR3 spans 15 amino acids. The J segment lost 9 bases and the V segment lost 6 bases, leaving 15 bases of the junction unmatched. CDR1 and CDR2 from the germline V gene are WSHSY and SAAADI. This clonotype was sampled from a person aged 18 to 69 in good health. The V call is TRBV10-2, the J call TRBJ2-7; 9 bases fit TRBD2. Sequencing was done on a sample of blood. The CDR3 loop reads CASRVAASGTTGQYF. CDR3 bases: TGCGCCAGCAGAGTGGCGGCTAGCGGGACTACGGGGCAGTACTTC.